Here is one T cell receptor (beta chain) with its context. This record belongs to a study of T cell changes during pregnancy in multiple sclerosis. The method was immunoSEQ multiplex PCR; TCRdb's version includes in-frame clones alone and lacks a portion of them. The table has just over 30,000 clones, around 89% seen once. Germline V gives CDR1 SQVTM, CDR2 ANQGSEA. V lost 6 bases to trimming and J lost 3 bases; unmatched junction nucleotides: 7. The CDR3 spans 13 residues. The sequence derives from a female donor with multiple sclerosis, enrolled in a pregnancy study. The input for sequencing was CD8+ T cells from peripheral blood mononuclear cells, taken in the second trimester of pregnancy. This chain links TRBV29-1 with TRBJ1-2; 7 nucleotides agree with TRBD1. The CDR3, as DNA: TGCAGCGTCGAACCGACAGGGCACTATGGCTACACCTTC. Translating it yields CSVEPTGHYGYTF.